This T cell receptor (beta chain) derives from a study of read filtering for tumor transcriptome and immune sequencing (dated by TCRdb to 2020 to 2021). For context, the study as a whole: Of the patients in the cohort, 16 to 20 were male and around 14 were female, and their mean age was 65.9 years, with a range of about 40 to 85. A main aim was a read-filtering strategy for immune repertoire data, specifically whether clonotypes supported by a single read should be removed. Using the same bone marrow samples, the study compared TCR repertoires obtained by targeted immune repertoire sequencing with those obtained by bulk whole-transcriptome sequencing. Per sample, about 4.05 to 10.27 million TCR-region mapped reads were obtained with IR-seq, compared with only about 80 to 1,300 with RNA-seq. By revised international staging, roughly 8 patients were R-ISS I, some 17 were R-ISS II and about seven were R-ISS III. After DNase treatment, whole-transcriptome libraries were prepared using the TruSeq RNA Access Library Prep Kit.

The Immunoverse kit was used to build TCR libraries from 400 to 500 ng RNA, with molecular barcoded adaptors covering alpha/delta and beta/gamma chains. TCR library preparation was performed with the same RNA that was used for transcriptome sequencing. Sequencing of TCR libraries was carried out on an Illumina HiSeq 4000 with 2 x 150 cycles. The study's processing was this. TCR reads were aligned to human V, D, J and C references and assembled into CDR3 clonotypes with MiXCR, including quality filtering and error correction. The tcR package in R was used for analysis of clonotype counts and gene usage diversity. For inspection of raw mapping reads, RNA-seq reads were mapped by STAR aligner version 2.5.3a onto GRCh37 of the human genome. To test how sequencing depth affects detected clonotypes, IR-seq fastq files were randomly downsampled with Seqtk 1.3. The public reads were quality trimmed at Q25 with fastp and then assembled into clones with MiXCR by TCRdb, keeping productive beta chains. Each CDR3 protein appears once, grouped with its most common genes and DNA. TCRdb's processing, not the authors', yielded these V and J calls. For this sample the table gives 15,000 to 20,000 distinct CDR3 sequences, of which less than 25% were detected only once. Clones ranked in the top ten supply 24% of the sample.

Summary of the overall study and its limitations: The correlation between IR-seq and RNA-seq shared clonotype proportions was increased by removal of single-read clonotypes. The sorted CD138-negative fraction was a mixed bone marrow immune population, not purified T cells. IR-seq captured clonotypes at much higher depth and more reliably than RNA-seq, and smaller IR-seq throughput sufficed to identify most shared clonotypes. In IR-seq, roughly 79% of clonotypes but approximately 3.7% of total reads were represented by single-read clonotypes, whereas in RNA-seq, around three quarters of clonotypes and around 45% of reads were represented by single-read clonotypes.

For CDR1 and CDR2, the germline V gene lists LGHNA and YSLEER. From V the trimming removes 4 bases and from J it removes 2 bases, while the gene matches leave 14 bases of the junction unaccounted for. The cysteine opens and the phenylalanine closes a CDR3 of 17 amino acids. The DNA shown is the 51-base CDR3, in frame from base 1. For this clonotype: It lacks a known antigen. No base qualities exist here, and no much larger clone lies one base off it.

Every patient had bone marrow sampled at the time of active disease. Isolation of bone marrow mononuclear cells was performed by Ficoll-Hypaque density gradient centrifugation. Myeloma plasma cells were removed and CD138-negative cells were collected by negative selection after labeling with CD138 magnetic microbeads on a MACS separator. Flow cytometry on an Attune NxT with CD138 antibodies was used to check the purity of the isolated cells. TRIzol reagent was used to extract total RNA, which was then quantified with a NanoDrop spectrophotometer. Paired RNA-seq and IR-seq were performed on each patient's CD138-negative bone marrow sample.

Sequencing used a population of CD138-negative cells sorted from bone marrow. This specimen's cell subset or site label, interpreted: bone marrow mononuclear cells depleted of CD138+ plasma/myeloma cells by negative magnetic selection. The rearranged chain carries TRBV4-3 and TRBJ2-7, with 7 bases aligning to TRBD2. This clonotype was obtained from a donor at least 40 years old with multiple myeloma. Read as DNA, the sequence is TGCGCCAGCAGCCGCTCCCTCGGTCTAGCGGAAACCTACGAGCAGTACTTC. This gives the protein CASSRSLGLAETYEQYF.